This T cell receptor (beta chain) is drawn from a study of OX40 agonist ivuxolimab in advanced cancers. Across the study: Dose-escalation patients had hepatocellular carcinoma, melanoma, renal cell or head and neck cancer. Earlier treatment with anti-PD-1, anti-PD-L1 or anti-CTLA-4 was permitted, and less than 50% had received some. In three patients, partial responses were observed, one with hepatocellular carcinoma and two with cutaneous melanoma.

Here immunoSEQ multiplex PCR was the method, and the copy in TCRdb shows in-frame clones only, minus some. Of about 12,000 clones in the sample, approximately 80% are singletons; the top ten hold roughly 9.4%. Autoimmune disease history or systemic immunosuppression excluded patients. With V trimmed by 2 bases and J by 5 bases, 14 bases remained unmatched. Per the germline V gene, CDR1 is SGHNT and CDR2 is YYREEE (reference sequence). The CDR3 has 17 residues. Specimen: CD4+ or CD8+ T cells sorted from blood, collected in a trial of the OX40 agonist ivuxolimab. The sequence came from an adult with an advanced solid tumor such as melanoma, head and neck, liver or kidney cancer. The chain uses TRBV5-4 and TRBJ2-5; 8 nucleotides line up with TRBD2. CDR3: CASSLGRTGGAEETQYF. CDR3 nucleotide sequence: TGTGCCAGCAGCTTAGGGCGGACGGGGGGGGCCGAGGAGACCCAGTACTTC.